Given below is one T cell receptor (beta chain) in context. The antigen remains undetermined. One end of the junction is discordant with germline, which a read error may explain. This sample was included in a study of post-analysis software for immune sequencing data. Study background: Courses of disease covered relapsing-remitting, secondary progressive and progressive-relapsing multiple sclerosis. General study results and limits: Five TRBV segments appeared more often in patients than in controls, and TRBV5-6, TRBV5-1 and TRBV20-1 were among these. When compared against controls, multiple sclerosis patients showed significantly lower normalized Chao1 diversity. Strong co-clustering by F measure was evident for samples that had been prepared in the same batch.

Researchers reported that TCR beta cDNA libraries carried unique molecular identifiers. Each sample of about 0.9 to 10 million input T cells yielded roughly 500,000 cDNA molecules, so each molecule approximated one T cell. In TCRdb, the PCR reads were re-called with MiXCR into one record per CDR3 protein. The sample includes about 460,000 distinct CDR3 sequences, roughly 45% seen only once; the top ten take roughly 12%. CDR1 and CDR2 from the germline V gene are SGHTA and FQGTGA. There are 16 residues in the CDR3. The rearrangement uses TRBV7-3 and TRBJ2-3; 9 positions agree with TRBD2. The TCR sequence derives from a girl aged 10 to 17 with multiple sclerosis. Sample: blood. In DNA, the CDR3 is TGTGCCAGCAGCCCAGCGCGCGCTAGCGGGGCAGATGCGCAGTATTTT. It yields the protein CASSPARASGADAQYF.